A selection of T cell receptor beta chains follows, all from one sample in a study of human T cells and chemical hapten exposure. TCRdb itself ran the RACE reads through MiXCR, one entry per CDR3 protein. The sample contains about 380,000 distinct CDR3 sequences, roughly 4.6% of which appear only once. The sequencing used whole blood, collected in connection with sensitization to the hapten diphenylcyclopropenone (DPC). The receptors here all came from a woman aged 45 to 65 with alopecia areata. Some clones in this sample may be carry-over from other donors' samples. Both conserved end residues are part of each CDR3. Fields, in order: D gene, V gene, J gene, clone size, CDR3 DNA, CDR3 protein. A D gene is named only where the DNA matches it firmly. The size field is filled for only some rows; it gives once, few, many or a size class.

d_call: .; v_call: TRBV5-6; j_call: TRBJ2-6; clone_size: few; cdr3_nt: TGTGCCAGCAGCGAGGGGCGCGCTGGGGCCAACGTCCTGACTTTC; cdr3_aa: CASSEGRAGANVLTF
d_call: TRBD1; v_call: TRBV10-3; j_call: TRBJ1-4; clone_size: many; cdr3_nt: TGTGCCATCGCCGGGACAGCTAATGAAAAACTGTTTTTT; cdr3_aa: CAIAGTANEKLFF
d_call: .; v_call: TRBV7-2; j_call: TRBJ1-5; clone_size: .; cdr3_nt: TGTGCCAGCAGCTTAATGCACACCCAATGGGGCAATCAGCCCCAGCATTTT; cdr3_aa: CASSLMHTQWGNQPQHF
d_call: TRBD1; v_call: TRBV5-6; j_call: TRBJ1-1; clone_size: few; cdr3_nt: TGTGCCAGCAGCTTGGCACTCTTCGGGACAGCAACTGAAGCTTTCTTT; cdr3_aa: CASSLALFGTATEAFF
d_call: .; v_call: TRBV6-5; j_call: TRBJ2-7; clone_size: many; cdr3_nt: TGTGCCAGCAGTATAACCGGAACGACCTACGAGCAGTACTTC; cdr3_aa: CASSITGTTYEQYF
d_call: .; v_call: TRBV6-1; j_call: TRBJ1-2; clone_size: many; cdr3_nt: TGTGCCAGCAGTGGACAGACTAACTATGGCTACACCTTC; cdr3_aa: CASSGQTNYGYTF
d_call: .; v_call: TRBV18; j_call: TRBJ2-5; clone_size: many; cdr3_nt: TGTGCCAGCTCACCACGGACTACTCTCGGAGAGACCCAGTACTTC; cdr3_aa: CASSPRTTLGETQYF
d_call: .; v_call: TRBV2; j_call: TRBJ2-3; clone_size: .; cdr3_nt: TGTGCCAGCAGCCCATTTGGTATCGACACAGATACGCAGTATTTT; cdr3_aa: CASSPFGIDTDTQYF
d_call: .; v_call: TRBV7-2; j_call: TRBJ2-1; clone_size: many; cdr3_nt: TGTGCCAGCAGAGGGCAGGTTGCCGTTTCCTACAATGAGCAGTTCTTC; cdr3_aa: CASRGQVAVSYNEQFF
d_call: .; v_call: TRBV6-1; j_call: TRBJ1-1; clone_size: few; cdr3_nt: TGTGCCAGCAGTGAAAGGCTGGGCGTAACTGAAGCTTTCTTT; cdr3_aa: CASSERLGVTEAFF
d_call: TRBD2; v_call: TRBV5-1; j_call: TRBJ2-3; clone_size: many; cdr3_nt: TGCGCCAGCAGCTTGGCGGGACTAGCGGGGGGGCCTAGCGCAGATACGCAGTATTTT; cdr3_aa: CASSLAGLAGGPSADTQYF
d_call: .; v_call: TRBV2; j_call: TRBJ1-2; clone_size: many; cdr3_nt: TGTGCCAGCACCCTACAGGGTAATGGCTACACCTTC; cdr3_aa: CASTLQGNGYTF
d_call: .; v_call: TRBV2; j_call: TRBJ2-7; clone_size: few; cdr3_nt: TGTGCCACAAGTTTTTCTACCCACGAGCAGTACTTC; cdr3_aa: CATSFSTHEQYF
d_call: .; v_call: TRBV7-9; j_call: TRBJ1-1; clone_size: many; cdr3_nt: TGTGCCAGCAGTTACGCCCGGGAAACTGAAGCTTTCTTT; cdr3_aa: CASSYARETEAFF